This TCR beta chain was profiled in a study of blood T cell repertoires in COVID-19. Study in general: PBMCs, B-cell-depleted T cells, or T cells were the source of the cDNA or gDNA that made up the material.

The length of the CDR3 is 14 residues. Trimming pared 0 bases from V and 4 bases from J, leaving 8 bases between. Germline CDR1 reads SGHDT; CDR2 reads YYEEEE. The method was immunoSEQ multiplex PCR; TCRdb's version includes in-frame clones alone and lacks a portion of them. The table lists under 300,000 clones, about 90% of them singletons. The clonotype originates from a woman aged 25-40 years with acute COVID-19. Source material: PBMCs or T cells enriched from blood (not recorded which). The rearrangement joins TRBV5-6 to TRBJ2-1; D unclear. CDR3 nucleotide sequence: TGTGCCAGCAGCTTGGGCGGCGGATACAATGAGCAGTTCTTC. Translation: CASSLGGGYNEQFF.